The present TCR beta chain was sequenced within a study of regulatory T cells in long-lasting Graves disease. Broader study findings: Gene preferences differed: TRBV28, TRBJ1-2, TRBJ2-5 in persistent cases.

This clonotype was recorded at least ten times. The target antigen is unknown. Time point: newly diagnosed GD, antithyroid drugs for less than 3 months. Extracted RNA from PBMCs served as the source of the TCR library. Construction of TCR beta libraries relied on iRepertoire HTBI primers and on Arm-PCR targeting CDR3 regions. TCRdb re-analysed the multiplex PCR reads in MiXCR, keeping a single row per CDR3 protein. The table shows roughly 250,000 distinct CDR3 sequences, with 15% to 20% occurring only once. Looked up from germline, CDR1 is DFQATT and CDR2 is SNEGSKA (reference sequence). Germline trimming cut 2 bases from V and 1 base from J; bases unmatched to any gene: 7. This CDR3 is built from 15 residues. The same specimen was also included in a second study, on T cells in Graves' hyperthyroidism and ophthalmopathy. From that report: The HTBI primer set served for first-round RT-PCR of the TCR CDR3. Most thyroid clonotypes that were expanded above 0.001 also turned up in blood.

This sequence originates from a woman in her twenties or thirties with Graves disease. The sequences come from peripheral blood mononuclear cells (PBMCs), collected at new diagnosis, from a patient treated with antithyroid drugs. The gene calls are TRBV20-1 and TRBJ1-1; 7 nucleotides match TRBD1. CDR3 region: CSARPAAGGNTEAFF. CDR3 nucleotides: TGCAGTGCTAGACCAGCCGCAGGGGGGAACACTGAAGCTTTCTTT.